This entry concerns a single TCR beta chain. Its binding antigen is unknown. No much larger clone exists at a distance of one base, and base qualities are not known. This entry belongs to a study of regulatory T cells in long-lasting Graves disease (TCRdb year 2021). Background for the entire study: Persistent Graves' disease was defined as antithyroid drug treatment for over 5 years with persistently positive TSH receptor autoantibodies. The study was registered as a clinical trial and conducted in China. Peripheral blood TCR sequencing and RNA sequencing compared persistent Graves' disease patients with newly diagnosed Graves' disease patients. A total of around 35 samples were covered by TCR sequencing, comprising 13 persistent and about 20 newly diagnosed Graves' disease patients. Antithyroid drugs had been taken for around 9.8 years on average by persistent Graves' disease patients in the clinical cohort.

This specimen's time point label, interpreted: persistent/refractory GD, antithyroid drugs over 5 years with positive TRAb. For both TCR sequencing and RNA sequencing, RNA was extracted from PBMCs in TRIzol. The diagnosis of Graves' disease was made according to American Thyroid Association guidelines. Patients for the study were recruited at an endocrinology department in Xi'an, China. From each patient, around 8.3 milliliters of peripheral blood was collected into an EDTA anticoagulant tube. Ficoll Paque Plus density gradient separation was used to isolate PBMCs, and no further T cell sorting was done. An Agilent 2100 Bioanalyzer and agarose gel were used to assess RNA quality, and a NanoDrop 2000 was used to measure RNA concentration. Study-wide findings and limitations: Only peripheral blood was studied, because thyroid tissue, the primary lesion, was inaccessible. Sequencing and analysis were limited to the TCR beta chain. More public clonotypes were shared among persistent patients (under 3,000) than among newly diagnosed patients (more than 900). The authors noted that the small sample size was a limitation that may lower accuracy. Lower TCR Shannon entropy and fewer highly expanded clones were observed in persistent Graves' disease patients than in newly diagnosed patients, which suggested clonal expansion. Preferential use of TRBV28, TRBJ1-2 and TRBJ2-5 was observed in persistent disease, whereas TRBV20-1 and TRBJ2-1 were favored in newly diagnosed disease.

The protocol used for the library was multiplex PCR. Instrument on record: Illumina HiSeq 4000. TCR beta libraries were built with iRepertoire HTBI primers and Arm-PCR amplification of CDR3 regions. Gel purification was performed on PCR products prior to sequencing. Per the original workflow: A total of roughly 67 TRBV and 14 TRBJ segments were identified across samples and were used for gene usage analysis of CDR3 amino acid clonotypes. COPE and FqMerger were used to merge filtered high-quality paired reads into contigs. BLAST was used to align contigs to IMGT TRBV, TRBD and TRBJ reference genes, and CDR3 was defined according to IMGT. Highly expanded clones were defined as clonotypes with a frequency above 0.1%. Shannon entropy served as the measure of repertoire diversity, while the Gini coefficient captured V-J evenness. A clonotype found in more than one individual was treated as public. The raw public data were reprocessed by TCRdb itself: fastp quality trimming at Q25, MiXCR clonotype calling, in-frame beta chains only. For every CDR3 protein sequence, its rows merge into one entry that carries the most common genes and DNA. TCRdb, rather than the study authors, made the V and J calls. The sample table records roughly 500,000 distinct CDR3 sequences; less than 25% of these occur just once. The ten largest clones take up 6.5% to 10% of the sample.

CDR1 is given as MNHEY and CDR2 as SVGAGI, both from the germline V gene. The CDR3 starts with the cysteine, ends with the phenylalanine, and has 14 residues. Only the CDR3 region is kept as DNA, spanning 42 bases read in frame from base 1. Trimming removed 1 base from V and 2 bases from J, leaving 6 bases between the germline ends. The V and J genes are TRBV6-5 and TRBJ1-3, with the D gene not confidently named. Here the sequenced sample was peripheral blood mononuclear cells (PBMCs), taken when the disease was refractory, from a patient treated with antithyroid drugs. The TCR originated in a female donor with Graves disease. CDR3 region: CASSYLSAGNTIYF. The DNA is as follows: TGTGCCAGCAGTTACTTATCCGCTGGAAACACCATATATTTT.